Below, 27 T cell receptor beta chains from the same sample are listed, as sequenced in a study of spatial heterogeneity in lung cancer (dated by TCRdb to about 2019). The receptor library was made with 5' RACE. Sequencing instrument: NextSeq 500. TCRdb cleaned the public reads at Q25 with fastp, built clones with MiXCR and kept in-frame beta chains. Here each entry gathers all rows of one CDR3 protein and keeps the most common genes and DNA. The table for this sample lists approximately 6,900 distinct CDR3 sequences; around 12% of them were counted only once. The top ten hold 20% to 25% of the sample. General conclusions and limits of the study: The tumor nonsynonymous mutation count correlated with the number of expanded alpha and beta TCRs within the tumor.

Their recognized antigens are unknown. This sample's time point label indicates: sample taken at primary tumor resection. The sequencing here drew on lung tumor tissue, taken at surgery. These receptors all come from a male donor with early-stage non-small cell lung cancer.

The chain employs TRBV18 and TRBJ2-4; weak D call: TRBD1 (5 bases). V was shortened by 3 bases and J by 5 bases, with 8 bases between the two germline ends. The germline CDR1 and CDR2 sequences are KGHSH and LQKENI. This CDR3 comprises 13 residues. The CDR3 bases are TGTGCCAGCTCACCTGACAGCGAAAACATTCAGTACTTC. Protein: CASSPDSENIQYF.

There are many counts of this clonotype. V gene TRBV20-1 combines with J gene TRBJ2-7; D is uncertain. V lost 5 bases, J lost 10 bases, and 21 bases lay in between. The CDR3 has 13 amino acids. Germline V gives CDR1 DFQATT, CDR2 SNEGSKA (reference sequence). The CDR3, as DNA: TGCAGTGCTTTAGTAATCCCCCAGTTAGTTCAGTACTTC. This encodes CSALVIPQLVQYF.

By sample fraction, this clonotype is medium-sized (0.01 to 0.1%). CDR3 nucleotide sequence: TGTGCCAGCAGTGCCTCGGGACCAACCTCCTACAATGAGCAGTTCTTC. Translated, it gives CASSASGPTSYNEQFF. J is TRBJ2-1 and V is TRBV28, with D perhaps matching TRBD1 or TRBD2 (5 bases each). Germline V gives CDR1 MDHEN, CDR2 SYDVKM. V dropped 5 bases and J dropped 0 bases, with 14 bases sitting between them. This CDR3 has 16 residues. Based on the CDR3 plus reference TRBV28 and TRBJ2-1, the full variable domain is DVKVTQSSRYLVKRTGEKVFLECVQDMDHENMFWYRQDPGLGLRLIYFSYDVKMKEKGDIPEGYSVSREKKERFSLILESASTNQTSMYLCASSASGPTSYNEQFFGPGTRLTVL.

By share, this clonotype ranks as medium-sized (0.01 to 0.1%). This CDR3 is CASSQYGQTTHSGANVLTF. In DNA form, the CDR3 reads TGTGCCAGCAGCCAATATGGACAGACCACCCACTCTGGGGCCAACGTCCTGACTTTC. The chain couples TRBV3-1 to TRBJ2-6, with a tentative D call TRBD1 (6 bases). Germline lookup yields CDR1 LGHDT and CDR2 YNNKEL (reference sequence). The CDR3 runs 19 residues. Trimming stripped 2 bases from V and 0 bases from J, with 17 bases between.

V usage is TRBV18 and J usage is TRBJ1-1; weak D call: TRBD1 (5 bases). CDR1 and CDR2 (germline): KGHSH, LQKENI. The V end lost 6 bases, the J end lost 1 base, and 12 bases lay between the germline ends. This CDR3 spans 14 amino acids. CDR3 residues: CASSPGFRNTEAFF. CDR3 DNA sequence: TGTGCCAGCTCCCCAGGGTTTAGGAACACTGAAGCTTTCTTT.

This clonotype was seen ten or more times. The chain joins TRBV19 to TRBJ2-7; 9 positions match TRBD2. This CDR3 is 14 amino acids long. The V gene end was trimmed by 3 bases and the J gene end by 5 bases; junction bases not matched to a gene: 5. CDR1 and CDR2 from the germline V gene are LNHDA and SQIVND (reference sequence). CDR3 in amino acids: CASSIALAGNEQYF. CDR3 bases: TGTGCCAGTAGTATCGCCCTAGCGGGAAACGAGCAGTACTTC. The full variable domain, with the rest looked up from reference TRBV19 and TRBJ2-7, is DGGITQSPKYLFRKEGQNVTLSCEQNLNHDAMYWYRQDPGQGLRLIYYSQIVNDFQKGDIAEGYSVSREKKESFPLTVTSAQKNPTAFYLCASSIALAGNEQYFGPGTRLTVT.

In this sample, this clonotype turned up many times. The rearrangement joins TRBV29-1 to TRBJ2-2; TRBD1 matches at 9 bases. The J segment lost 7 bases and the V segment lost 7 bases, leaving 7 bases of the junction unmatched. Looked up from germline, CDR1 is SQVTM and CDR2 is ANQGSEA. The CDR3 runs 13 residues. The CDR3 nucleotides read TGCAGCGCCACGGGACAGGGTGGCGGGGAGCTGTTTTTT. Amino acid sequence: CSATGQGGGELFF.

This clonotype is judged medium-sized (0.01 to 0.1%). The chain joins TRBV14 to TRBJ2-1; tentatively, D is TRBD1 (5 bases). The CDR3 has 15 residues. The V gene lost 0 bases and the J gene lost 5 bases, with 11 bases spanning the gap. Looked up from germline, CDR1 is SGHDN and CDR2 is FVKESK. The CDR3 protein is CASSQDYGAHNEQFF. CDR3 in DNA: TGTGCCAGCAGCCAAGATTATGGGGCTCACAATGAGCAGTTCTTC. The whole variable domain, filled in from reference TRBV14 and TRBJ2-1, reads EAGVTQFPSHSVIEKGQTVTLRCDPISGHDNLYWYRRVMGKEIKFLLHFVKESKQDESGMPNNRFLAERTGGTYSTLKVQPAELEDSGVYFCASSQDYGAHNEQFFGPGTRLTVL.

In this sample, this clonotype is large. The rearrangement uses TRBV20-1 and TRBJ1-6; perhaps TRBD1 as D (6 bases). Germline V lookup: CDR1 DFQATT, CDR2 SNEGSKA (reference sequence). V was shortened by 5 bases and J by 10 bases, with 15 bases between the two germline ends. This CDR3 has 13 amino acids. CDR3 loop: CSASKGGGSPLHF. Here the CDR3 DNA reads TGCAGTGCTTCAAAGGGGGGTGGGTCACCCCTCCACTTT.

This clonotype was observed at least ten times. This chain uses TRBV18 with TRBJ2-7; D remains unclear. V was clipped by 2 bases and J by 0 bases, with 8 bases between them. The CDR3 runs 14 residues. CDR1 KGHSH and CDR2 LQKENI come from the germline V gene. Written as DNA, the CDR3 is TGTGCCAGCTCACCATGGACGGGCTCCTACGAGCAGTACTTC. Its protein is CASSPWTGSYEQYF.

This clonotype was counted ten times or more. The gene calls are TRBV10-3 and TRBJ2-6; D perhaps matches TRBD1 (6 bases). The V end was cut by 7 bases, the J end by 0 bases, with 13 bases between. Germline V gene data show CDR1 as ENHRY and CDR2 as SYGVKD. The CDR3 consists of 16 residues. The DNA of the CDR3 is TGTGCCATCACCCAGGGGAGCCCCTCTGGGGCCAACGTCCTGACTTTC. As protein: CAITQGSPSGANVLTF.

This clonotype was observed many times. The genes are TRBV10-3 and TRBJ2-7; 10 positions match TRBD1. V gave up 5 bases and J gave up 0 bases; unmatched junction bases: 4. CDR3 length equals 15 residues. Per the germline V gene, CDR1 is ENHRY and CDR2 is SYGVKD. CDR3 nucleotides: TGTGCCATCAGTTTGGACAGGGGGAGCTCCTACGAGCAGTACTTC. Its translation is CAISLDRGSSYEQYF.

This clonotype occurred many times. The rearrangement links TRBV29-1 to TRBJ2-1; possibly TRBD1 for D (6 bases). This CDR3 spans 18 amino acids. V was trimmed by 1 base and J by 2 bases, leaving 21 bases between them. Looked up from germline, CDR1 is SQVTM and CDR2 is ANQGSEA. The CDR3 reads CSVEGLTRQGMPYNEQFF. DNA of the CDR3: TGCAGCGTTGAAGGCCTTACTAGGCAGGGGATGCCCTACAATGAGCAGTTCTTC.

This clonotype was recorded many times. The rearrangement links TRBV29-1 to TRBJ1-5; TRBD1 matches 9 bases. CDR1 is SQVTM, CDR2 ANQGSEA, per germline. The CDR3 loop spans 14 amino acids. Trimming removed 0 bases from V and 4 bases from J; junction bases left unmatched: 1. The chain's CDR3 is CSVEETGGNQPQHF. The CDR3 bases are TGCAGCGTTGAAGAGACAGGGGGGAATCAGCCCCAGCATTTT.

This rearrangement joins TRBV24-1 to TRBJ1-1; D remains ambiguous. CDR3 length: 14 residues. Trimming shortened V by 3 bases and J by 1 base, and 8 bases separated the two germline ends. Germline V gene data show CDR1 as KGHDR and CDR2 as SFDVKD. The CDR3 protein is CATSDRSANTEAFF. The DNA of the CDR3 is TGTGCCACCAGTGATCGGTCAGCGAACACTGAAGCTTTCTTT.

This clonotype is medium-sized (0.01 to 0.1%). This rearrangement joins TRBV7-2 to TRBJ2-7, with D unclear. Germline values: CDR1 SGHTA, CDR2 FQGNSA. With 2 bases removed from V and 3 bases from J, the gap between germline ends came to 11 bases. This CDR3 comprises 14 residues. CDR3 bases: TGTGCCAGCAGCTTATTGGGCCTCATCTACGAGCAGTACTTC. Protein: CASSLLGLIYEQYF.

This clonotype is medium-sized within its sample. This chain uses TRBV7-2 with TRBJ2-1, with unresolved D. CDR1 is SGHTA and CDR2 is FQGNSA in the germline V gene. The V gene lost 4 bases and the J gene lost 8 bases, with 12 bases spanning the gap. The CDR3 sequence is 13 residues long. The CDR3 protein is CASSSQTWDEQFF. The CDR3 nucleotides are TGTGCCAGCAGCTCCCAAACCTGGGATGAGCAGTTCTTC.

This clonotype was seen at least ten times. This chain uses TRBV19 with TRBJ2-7; D remains ambiguous. Germline V gene sequence: CDR1 LNHDA, CDR2 SQIVND (reference sequence). Trimming took 5 bases from V and 3 from J, leaving 5 bases between them. The CDR3 extends over 11 amino acids. The CDR3 nucleotides read TGTGCCAGTAGTCTGGGCTACGAGCAGTACTTC. Its translation: CASSLGYEQYF.

This clonotype is deemed medium-sized. V usage is TRBV19 and J usage is TRBJ2-2; D may be TRBD1 (6 bases). Looked up from germline, CDR1 is LNHDA and CDR2 is SQIVND (reference sequence). This CDR3 has 13 residues. V was pared by 6 bases and J by 1 base, with 6 bases between. CDR3 region: CASRTGNTGELFF. CDR3 bases: TGTGCCAGTAGGACAGGGAACACCGGGGAGCTGTTTTTT.

This clonotype was counted at least ten times. The genes are TRBV7-2 and TRBJ2-6; 8 bases are shared with TRBD1. With V trimmed by 4 bases and J by 0 bases, 5 bases remained unmatched. The CDR3 totals 17 residues. Per the germline V gene, CDR1 is SGHTA and CDR2 is FQGNSA. The CDR3 protein is CASSSTGASSGANVLTF. The CDR3 DNA reads as TGTGCCAGCAGCTCGACAGGGGCGAGCTCTGGGGCCAACGTCCTGACTTTC.

The table lists this clonotype with a few counts. J is TRBJ2-5 and V is TRBV20-1; D unresolved. The CDR3 totals 11 residues. Looked up from germline, CDR1 is DFQATT and CDR2 is SNEGSKA (reference sequence). Between the trimmed V and J ends, which lost 3 bases and 6 bases, there was a span of 8 bases. In DNA, the CDR3 is TGCAGTGCTAGCCACAGCCAGACCCAGTACTTC. This sequence encodes CSASHSQTQYF.

This clonotype was seen many times. V usage is TRBV5-1 and J usage is TRBJ2-3; no reliable D call. CDR3 size: 14 residues. Trimming took 0 bases from V and 4 from J, leaving 9 bases between them. Germline V CDR1 and CDR2: SGHRS, YFSETQ. The chain's CDR3 is CASSLDTRADTQYF. The CDR3 DNA sequence: TGCGCCAGCAGCTTGGATACCCGCGCAGATACGCAGTATTTT. Full variable domain (rest looked up from reference TRBV5-1 and TRBJ2-3): KAGVTQTPRYLIKTRGQQVTLSCSPISGHRSVSWYQQTPGQGLQFLFEYFSETQRNKGNFPGRFSGRQFSNSRSEMNVSTLELGDSALYLCASSLDTRADTQYFGPGTRLTVL.

The sample holds many counts of this clonotype. DNA for the CDR3: TGTGCCAGCAGCTCCCCGACGAACACTGAAGCTTTCTTT. Translated, it gives CASSSPTNTEAFF. The chain combines TRBV7-8 with TRBJ1-1; D is ambiguous. Trimming removed 4 bases from V and 1 base from J, with 7 bases in between. The CDR3 loop spans 13 amino acids. Per germline, CDR1 SGHVS and CDR2 FQNEAQ.

This chain uses TRBV12-3 or TRBV12-4 with TRBJ2-1, with 10 bases identical to TRBD2. With 2 bases clipped from V and 7 bases from J, the junction kept 11 bases outside the gene matches. The length of the CDR3 is 17 residues. CDR3 loop: CASSLHSSGSRRNEQFF. The CDR3 DNA reads TGTGCCAGCAGTTTACATTCTAGCGGGAGTAGAAGGAATGAGCAGTTCTTC.

This clonotype was seen more than once but under ten times. The chain has TRBV29-1 and TRBJ2-1; D not resolved. With 1 base removed from V and 5 bases from J, the gap between germline ends came to 9 bases. From germline, CDR1 is SQVTM and CDR2 ANQGSEA. CDR3 length: 13 amino acids. CDR3 sequence reads: CSVEAPTNNEQFF. The CDR3 bases are TGCAGCGTTGAAGCTCCGACAAACAATGAGCAGTTCTTC.

By proportion, this clonotype is medium-sized. The chain is built from TRBV7-2 and TRBJ2-7; perhaps D is TRBD1 or TRBD2 (5 bases each). V was shortened by 7 bases and J by 7 bases, with 20 bases between the two germline ends. There are 14 residues in the CDR3. Germline CDR1 and CDR2: SGHTA and FQGNSA. CDR3 protein: CASTPLGPSGEQYF. The CDR3 coding sequence is TGTGCCAGCACCCCGTTGGGGCCGTCGGGAGAGCAGTACTTC. The variable domain in full, with the rest retrieved from reference TRBV7-2 and TRBJ2-7, is GAGVSQSPSNKVTEKGKDVELRCDPISGHTALYWYRQSLGQGLEFLIYFQGNSAPDKSGLPSDRFSAERTGGSVSTLTIQRTQQEDSAVYLCASTPLGPSGEQYFGPGTRLTVT.

By share of the sample, this clonotype is medium-sized. The V call is TRBV4-2, the J call TRBJ2-7; a possible D gene is TRBD1 (5 bases). V lost 1 base, J lost 5 bases, and 15 bases lay in between. The CDR3 has 15 residues. Germline CDR1 reads LGHNA; CDR2 reads YNFKEQ. The CDR3 reads CASSQGRGKRDEQYF. The CDR3 DNA sequence: TGTGCCAGCAGCCAAGGAAGGGGAAAAAGGGACGAGCAGTACTTC.